There are many counts of the clone carrying this TCR beta chain. Its antigen is not identified. Researchers amplified the TCR beta CDR3 regions from RNA transcripts. With the HTBI primer set, the TCR CDR3 went through a first round of RT-PCR. Using its own MiXCR run on the multiplex PCR reads, TCRdb lists one record per CDR3 protein. The sample consists of 470,000 or so distinct CDR3 sequences, more than 20% of them appearing once. Graves' hyperthyroidism qualified as stable when ophthalmopathy did not progress within 18 months. PBMCs stemmed from 10 ml fresh peripheral blood. The germline V gene has CDR1 ENHRY and CDR2 SYGVKD. V was pared by 6 bases and J by 6 bases, with 7 bases of the junction left unmatched. There are 14 residues in the CDR3. This sample was included in a study of T cells in Graves' hyperthyroidism and ophthalmopathy. General study findings and limits: Most expanded thyroid clonotypes above 0.001 also appeared in blood.

Sequences were obtained from blood. V is TRBV10-3 and J is TRBJ1-5, with 8 bases fitting TRBD1. The TCR comes from a man younger than 35 with Graves' hyperthyroidism. In nucleotides, the CDR3 is TGTGCCATCAGCAAGGACAGGGTTAGTCAGCCCCAGCATTTT. It translates to CAISKDRVSQPQHF.